This T cell receptor (beta chain) was profiled in a study of T cell responses to AZD1222 COVID-19 vaccine (dated by TCRdb to the early 2020s). Study-level background: AZD1222 recipients given second doses at about 4 weeks or at about 12 weeks were pooled, since spike-specific TCR depth and breadth were not found to differ between the two schedules. Trial participants were enrolled by age into subgroups of 18-55, 56-69 and 70-plus years, and around 140, 26 and 57 TCR-sequenced participants, respectively, were included in these subgroups. TCR sequencing covered some 250 trial participants: 200 to 220 given two doses of AZD1222 and around 26 given two doses of MenACWY control vaccine.

Only one count was recorded for this clone. What antigen it recognizes has not been identified. No clone much larger than this one lies a single base away; base qualities are absent. On the study overall, not on this receptor specifically: Spike-specific TCR breadth and depth rose significantly after two AZD1222 doses compared with day 0 and with MenACWY recipients. The 56-69-year group was small, and its depth increase did not reach significance, likely because of low power. Reportedly, close to half of the unique spike-specific TCRs recognized epitopes lying outside the regions that are mutated in the B.1.351 and B.1.1.7 variants. Conclusions about previously exposed vaccinees were limited because only five to seven AZD1222 recipients were SARS-CoV-2 seropositive at baseline. Most participants were white British and females outnumbered males, and the authors suggested that clonal diversity may have been underestimated. Vaccine-associated CD4 TCRs spanned the whole spike protein, with dominant responses in regions 160-218 and 743-854. No day 14 peak-response samples were available, so repertoires were characterized only after the peak T cell response.

The CDR3 regions of human TCRbeta chains were subjected to immunosequencing. Regarding the original processing steps: TCRs in the repertoires were matched against a reference library of SARS-CoV-2-specific TCRs that had been generated with the MIRA antigen-specificity platform. Breadth was defined as the fraction of unique TCRs that were SARS-CoV-2-associated, and depth was defined as the fraction of total T cells that were SARS-CoV-2-associated. Using the MIRA data, each spike-specific TCR was assigned both to the spike region to which the TCR was reactive and to a CD4 or CD8 class. Log10-transformed breadth and depth values were compared by one-way ANOVA with Sidak's multiple comparisons tests. The clones in this table, taken by TCRdb from immuneACCESS, are in-frame only. Not every clone is retained; where verified, under half of the shortfall comes from an unresolved V gene, and the cause of the rest is unknown. The DNA was the basis for D and trimming; V, J and clone size are from that table. The sample table records some 130,000 clones; 75% to 90% of these occur just once. The top ten hold over 4% of the sample.

The cysteine opens and the phenylalanine closes a CDR3 of 12 amino acids. The only DNA kept is the CDR3, 36 bases in frame from the first base. CDR1 and CDR2 are read off the germline V gene as MDHEN and SYDVKM. The germline ends are 9 bases apart after V is trimmed by 6 bases and J by 4 bases. The label giving this sample's time point can be read as: baseline before first vaccination. Vaccinee samples were obtained from the UK trials COV001 and COV002, which included a single-blind randomized controlled phase 2/3 trial of AZD1222 (ChAdOx1 nCoV-19) in healthy adults. For TCRbeta chain sequencing, PBMC samples from trial participants were taken at day 0 and at day 28 after the second dose.

The rearrangement combines TRBV28 with TRBJ1-1, with the identity of the D gene unclear. The origin of this receptor is an adult in good health. The material sequenced was peripheral blood, taken on day 0 of AZD1222 vaccination. The DNA is TGTGCCAGCAGACCCGGTGGCACTGAAGCTTTCTTT. This gives the protein CASRPGGTEAFF.